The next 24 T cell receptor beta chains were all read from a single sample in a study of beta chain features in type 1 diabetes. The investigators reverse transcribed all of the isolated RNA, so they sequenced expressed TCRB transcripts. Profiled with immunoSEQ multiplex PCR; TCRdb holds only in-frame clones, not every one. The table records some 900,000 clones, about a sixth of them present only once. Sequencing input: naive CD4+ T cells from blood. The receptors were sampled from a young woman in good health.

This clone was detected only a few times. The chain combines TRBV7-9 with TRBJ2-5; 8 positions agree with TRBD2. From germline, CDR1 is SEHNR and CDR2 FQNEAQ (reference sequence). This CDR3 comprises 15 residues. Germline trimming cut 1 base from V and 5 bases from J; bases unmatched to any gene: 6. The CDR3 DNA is TGTGCCAGCAGCTTAGTGCTCCTAGCGGGCGAGACCCAGTACTTC. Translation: CASSLVLLAGETQYF.

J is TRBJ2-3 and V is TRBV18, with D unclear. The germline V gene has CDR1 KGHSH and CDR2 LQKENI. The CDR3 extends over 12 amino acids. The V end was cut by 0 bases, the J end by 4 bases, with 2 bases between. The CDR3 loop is CASSPPADTQYF. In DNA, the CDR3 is TGTGCCAGCTCACCACCGGCAGATACGCAGTATTTT.

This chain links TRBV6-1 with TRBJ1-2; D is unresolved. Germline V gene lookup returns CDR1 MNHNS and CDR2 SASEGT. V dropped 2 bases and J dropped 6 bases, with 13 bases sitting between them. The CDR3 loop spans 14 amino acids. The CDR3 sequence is CASSEYGGRDGYTF. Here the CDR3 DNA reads TGTGCCAGCAGTGAATACGGAGGACGAGATGGCTACACCTTC.

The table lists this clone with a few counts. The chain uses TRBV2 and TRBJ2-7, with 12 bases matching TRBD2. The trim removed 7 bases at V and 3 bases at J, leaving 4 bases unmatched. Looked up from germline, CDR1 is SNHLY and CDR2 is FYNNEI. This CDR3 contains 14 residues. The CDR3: CASTRTSGIYEQYF. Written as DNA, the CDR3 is TGTGCCAGCACCAGGACTAGCGGGATCTACGAGCAGTACTTC.

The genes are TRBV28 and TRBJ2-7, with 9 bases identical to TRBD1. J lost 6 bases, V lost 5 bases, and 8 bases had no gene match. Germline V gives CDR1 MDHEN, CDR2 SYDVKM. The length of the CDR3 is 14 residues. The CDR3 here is CASSPGQGFSEQYF. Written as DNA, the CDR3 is TGTGCCAGCAGTCCGGGACAGGGCTTTTCCGAGCAGTACTTC.

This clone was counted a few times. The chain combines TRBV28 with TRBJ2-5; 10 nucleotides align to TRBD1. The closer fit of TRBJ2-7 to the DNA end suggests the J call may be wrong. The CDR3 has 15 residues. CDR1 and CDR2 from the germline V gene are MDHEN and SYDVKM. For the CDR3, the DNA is TGTGCCAGCAGCGTGCCGGGACAGGGGATTTACGAGCAGTACTTC. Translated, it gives CASSVPGQGIYEQYF.

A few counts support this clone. CDR3 coding DNA: TGTGCCAGCAGCCAAGGCCGATACAGGGGGCGCTGGGACACTGAAGCTTTCTTT. It translates to CASSQGRYRGRWDTEAFF. The chain recombines TRBV14 with TRBJ1-1; 9 nucleotides agree with TRBD1. J lost 3 bases, V lost 1 base, and 12 bases had no gene match. The CDR3 has 18 amino acids. Germline-derived CDR1 and CDR2 are SGHDN and FVKESK.

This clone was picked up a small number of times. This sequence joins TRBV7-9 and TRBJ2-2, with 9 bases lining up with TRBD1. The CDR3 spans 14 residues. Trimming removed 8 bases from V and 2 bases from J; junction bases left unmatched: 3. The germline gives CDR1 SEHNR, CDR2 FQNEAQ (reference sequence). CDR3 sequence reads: CASGTGLNTGELFF. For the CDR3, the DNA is TGTGCCAGCGGGACAGGGCTTAACACCGGGGAGCTGTTTTTT.

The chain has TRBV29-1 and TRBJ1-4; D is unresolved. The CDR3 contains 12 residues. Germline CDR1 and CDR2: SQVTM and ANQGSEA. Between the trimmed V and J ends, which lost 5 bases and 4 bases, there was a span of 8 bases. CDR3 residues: CSVRIVNEKLFF. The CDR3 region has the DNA TGCAGCGTTAGGATAGTTAATGAAAAACTGTTTTTT.

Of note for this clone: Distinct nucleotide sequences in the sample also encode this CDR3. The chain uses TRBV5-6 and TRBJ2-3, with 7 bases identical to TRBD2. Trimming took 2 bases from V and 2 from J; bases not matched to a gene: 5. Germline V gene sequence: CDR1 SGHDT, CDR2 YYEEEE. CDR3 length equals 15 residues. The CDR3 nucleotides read TGTGCCAGCAGCTTTCTAGCGGACCCCACAGATACGCAGTATTTT. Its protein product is CASSFLADPTDTQYF.

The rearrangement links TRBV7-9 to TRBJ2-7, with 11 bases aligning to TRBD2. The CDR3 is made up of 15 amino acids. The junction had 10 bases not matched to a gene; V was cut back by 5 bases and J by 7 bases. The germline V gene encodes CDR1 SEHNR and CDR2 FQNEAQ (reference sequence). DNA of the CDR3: TGTGCCAGCAGCCTAACTAGCGGGAGAGCCTTAGAGCAGTACTTC. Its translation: CASSLTSGRALEQYF.

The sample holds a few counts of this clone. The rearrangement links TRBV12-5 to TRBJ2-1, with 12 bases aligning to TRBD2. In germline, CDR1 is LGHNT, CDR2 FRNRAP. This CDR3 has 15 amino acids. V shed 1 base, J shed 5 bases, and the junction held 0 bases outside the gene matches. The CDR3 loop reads CASGLGLAGDNEQFF. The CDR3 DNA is TGTGCTAGTGGTTTGGGACTAGCGGGGGACAATGAGCAGTTCTTC.

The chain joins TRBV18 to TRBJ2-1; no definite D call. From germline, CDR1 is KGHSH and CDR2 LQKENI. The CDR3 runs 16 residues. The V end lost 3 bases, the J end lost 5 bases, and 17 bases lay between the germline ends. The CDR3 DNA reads TGTGCCAGCTCACCGCCTTCTAGAGACCGAAACAATGAGCAGTTCTTC. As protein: CASSPPSRDRNNEQFF.

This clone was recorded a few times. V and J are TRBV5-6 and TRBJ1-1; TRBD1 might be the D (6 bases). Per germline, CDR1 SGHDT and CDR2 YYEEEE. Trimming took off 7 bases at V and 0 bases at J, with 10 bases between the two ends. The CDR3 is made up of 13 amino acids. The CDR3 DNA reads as TGTGCCAGCTGGGGACATATGAACACTGAAGCTTTCTTT. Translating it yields CASWGHMNTEAFF.

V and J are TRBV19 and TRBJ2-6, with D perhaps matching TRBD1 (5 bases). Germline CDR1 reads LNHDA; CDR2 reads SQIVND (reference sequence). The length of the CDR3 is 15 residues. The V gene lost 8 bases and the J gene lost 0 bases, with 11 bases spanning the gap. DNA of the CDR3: TGTGCCAGTGGACGAGACAGCTCTGGGGCCAACGTCCTGACTTTC. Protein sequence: CASGRDSSGANVLTF.

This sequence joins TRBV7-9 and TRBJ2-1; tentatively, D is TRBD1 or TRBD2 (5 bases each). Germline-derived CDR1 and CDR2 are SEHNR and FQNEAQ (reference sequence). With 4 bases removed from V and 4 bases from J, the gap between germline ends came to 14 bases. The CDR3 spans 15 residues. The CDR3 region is CASSSFGASYNEQFF. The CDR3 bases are TGTGCCAGCAGCTCCTTCGGGGCCTCATACAATGAGCAGTTCTTC.

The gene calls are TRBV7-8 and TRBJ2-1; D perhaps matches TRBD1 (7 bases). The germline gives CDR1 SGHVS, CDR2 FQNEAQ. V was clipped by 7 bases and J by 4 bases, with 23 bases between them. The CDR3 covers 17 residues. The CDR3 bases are TGTGCCAGCACCCAAGGGGGGCGACAGGGTAAATACAATGAGCAGTTCTTC. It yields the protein CASTQGGRQGKYNEQFF.

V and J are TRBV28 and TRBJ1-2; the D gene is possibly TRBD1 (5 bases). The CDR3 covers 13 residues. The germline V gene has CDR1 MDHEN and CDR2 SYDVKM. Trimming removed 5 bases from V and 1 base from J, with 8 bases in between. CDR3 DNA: TGTGCCAGCAGTGACAGTTTTAACTATGGCTACACCTTC. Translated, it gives CASSDSFNYGYTF.

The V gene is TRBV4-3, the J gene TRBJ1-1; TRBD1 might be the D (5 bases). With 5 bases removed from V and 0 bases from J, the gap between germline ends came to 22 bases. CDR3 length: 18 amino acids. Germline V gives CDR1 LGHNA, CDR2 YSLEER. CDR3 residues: CASSDSFRGLPLNTEAFF. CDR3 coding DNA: TGCGCCAGCAGCGACTCTTTCCGGGGGTTACCCCTGAACACTGAAGCTTTCTTT.

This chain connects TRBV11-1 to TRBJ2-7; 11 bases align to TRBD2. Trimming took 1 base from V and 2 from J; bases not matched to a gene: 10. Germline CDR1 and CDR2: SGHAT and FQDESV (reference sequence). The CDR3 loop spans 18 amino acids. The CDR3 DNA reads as TGTGCCAGCAGCTTAGAGGTTGGGACTAGCGGATTAACCTACGAGCAGTACTTC. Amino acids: CASSLEVGTSGLTYEQYF.

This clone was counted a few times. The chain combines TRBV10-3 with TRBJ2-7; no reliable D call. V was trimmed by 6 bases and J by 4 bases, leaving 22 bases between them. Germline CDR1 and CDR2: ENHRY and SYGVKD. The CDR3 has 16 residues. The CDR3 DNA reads TGTGCCATCAGCCTCAGGAGATCCAAAAACCAATACGAGCAGTACTTC. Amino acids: CAISLRRSKNQYEQYF.

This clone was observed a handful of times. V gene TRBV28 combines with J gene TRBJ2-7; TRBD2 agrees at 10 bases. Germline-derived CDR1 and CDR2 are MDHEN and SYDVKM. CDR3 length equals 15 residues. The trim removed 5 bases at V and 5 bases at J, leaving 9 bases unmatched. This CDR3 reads CASSEPGLASHEQYF. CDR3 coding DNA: TGTGCCAGCAGTGAACCGGGACTAGCGAGTCACGAGCAGTACTTC.

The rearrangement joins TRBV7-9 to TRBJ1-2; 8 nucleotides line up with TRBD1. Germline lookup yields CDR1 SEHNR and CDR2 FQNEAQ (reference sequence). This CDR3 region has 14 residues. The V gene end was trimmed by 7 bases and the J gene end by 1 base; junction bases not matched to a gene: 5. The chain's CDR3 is CASNPGQGNYGYTF. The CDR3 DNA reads TGTGCCAGCAACCCAGGACAGGGTAACTATGGCTACACCTTC.

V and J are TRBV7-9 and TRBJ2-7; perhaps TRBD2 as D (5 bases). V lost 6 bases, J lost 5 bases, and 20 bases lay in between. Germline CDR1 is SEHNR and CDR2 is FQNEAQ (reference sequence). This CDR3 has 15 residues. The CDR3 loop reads CASSRGSGNRDEQYF. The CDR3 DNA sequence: TGTGCCAGCAGTCGGGGTAGTGGGAACCGTGACGAGCAGTACTTC.